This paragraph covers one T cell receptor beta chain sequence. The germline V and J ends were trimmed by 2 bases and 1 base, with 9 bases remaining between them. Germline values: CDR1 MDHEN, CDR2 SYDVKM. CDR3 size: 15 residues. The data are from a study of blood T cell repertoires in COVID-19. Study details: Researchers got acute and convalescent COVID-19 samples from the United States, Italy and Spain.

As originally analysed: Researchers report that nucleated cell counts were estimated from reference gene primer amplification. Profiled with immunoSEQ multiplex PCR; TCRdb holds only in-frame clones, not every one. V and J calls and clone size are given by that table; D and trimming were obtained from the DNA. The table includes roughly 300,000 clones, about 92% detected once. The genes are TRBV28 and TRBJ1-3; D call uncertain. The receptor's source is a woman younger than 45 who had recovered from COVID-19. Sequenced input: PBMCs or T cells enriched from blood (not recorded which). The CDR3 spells CASSLQVLSGNTIYF. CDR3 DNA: TGTGCCAGCAGTTTACAGGTCCTTTCTGGAAACACCATATATTTT.